This paragraph reports one T cell receptor (beta chain). What it recognizes is unknown. In germline, CDR1 is SGHRS, CDR2 YFSETQ. CDR3 size: 15 residues. V lost 3 bases to trimming and J lost 1 base; unmatched junction nucleotides: 2. TCRdb's table, derived via immunoSEQ multiplex PCR, lists solely in-frame clones and lacks some. The repertoire holds 11,000 to 15,000 clones, with just under 95% as singletons. This entry comes from a study of T cells and Merkel cell carcinoma outcomes. Overall study results and limits: Reportedly, T-cell repertoire with density predicts Merkel cell carcinoma outcomes.

The source material was tumor tissue from Merkel cell carcinoma. This TCR was recovered from a human donor with Merkel cell carcinoma. The gene calls are TRBV5-1 and TRBJ2-2, with 8 bases that match TRBD1. The CDR3 region is CASSSGTGNTGELFF. The CDR3 DNA sequence: TGCGCCAGCAGCTCTGGGACAGGGAACACCGGGGAGCTGTTTTTT.